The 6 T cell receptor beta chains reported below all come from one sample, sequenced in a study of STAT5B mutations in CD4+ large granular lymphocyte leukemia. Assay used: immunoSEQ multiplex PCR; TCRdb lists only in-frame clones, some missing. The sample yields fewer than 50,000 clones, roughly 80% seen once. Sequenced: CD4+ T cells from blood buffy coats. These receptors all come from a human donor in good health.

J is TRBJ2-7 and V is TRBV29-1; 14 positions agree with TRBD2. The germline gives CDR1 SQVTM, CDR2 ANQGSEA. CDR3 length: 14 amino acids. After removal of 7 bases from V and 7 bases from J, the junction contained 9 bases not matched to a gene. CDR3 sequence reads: CSAQGTSGGGEQYF. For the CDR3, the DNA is TGCAGCGCTCAGGGGACTAGCGGGGGTGGAGAGCAGTACTTC.

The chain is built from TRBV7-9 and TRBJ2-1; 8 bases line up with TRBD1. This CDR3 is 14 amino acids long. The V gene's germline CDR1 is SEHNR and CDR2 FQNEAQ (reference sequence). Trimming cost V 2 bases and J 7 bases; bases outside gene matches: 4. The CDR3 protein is CASSLTQGANEQFF. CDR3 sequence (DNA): TGTGCCAGCAGCTTAACGCAGGGGGCAAATGAGCAGTTCTTC.

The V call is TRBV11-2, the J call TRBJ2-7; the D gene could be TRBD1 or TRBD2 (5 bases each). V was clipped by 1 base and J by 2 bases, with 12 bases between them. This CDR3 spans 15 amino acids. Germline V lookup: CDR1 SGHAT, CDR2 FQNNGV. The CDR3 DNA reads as TGTGCCAGCAGCTTAGTGGGGGTCCCTACCTACGAGCAGTACTTC. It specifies CASSLVGVPTYEQYF.

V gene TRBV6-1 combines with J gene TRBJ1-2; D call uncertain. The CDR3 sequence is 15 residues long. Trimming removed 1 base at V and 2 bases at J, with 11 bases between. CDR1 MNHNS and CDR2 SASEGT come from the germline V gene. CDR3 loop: CASSEVPGSNYGYTF. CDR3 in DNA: TGTGCCAGCAGTGAAGTCCCGGGGTCCAACTATGGCTACACCTTC.

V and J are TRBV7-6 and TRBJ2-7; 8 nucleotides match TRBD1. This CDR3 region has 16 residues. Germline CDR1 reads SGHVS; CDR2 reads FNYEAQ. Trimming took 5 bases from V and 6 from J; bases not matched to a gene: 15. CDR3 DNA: TGTGCCAGCAGCCCCCAACCGCTGACAGGGGTGGGCGAGCAGTACTTC. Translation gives CASSPQPLTGVGEQYF.

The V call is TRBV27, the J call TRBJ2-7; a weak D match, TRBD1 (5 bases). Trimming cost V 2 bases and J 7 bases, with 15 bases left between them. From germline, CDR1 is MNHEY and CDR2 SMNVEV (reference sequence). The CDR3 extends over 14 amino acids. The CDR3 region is CASSLRSRGWEQYF. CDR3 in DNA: TGTGCCAGCAGTTTAAGGAGTAGGGGTTGGGAGCAGTACTTC.